The source of this T cell receptor (beta chain) is a study of CD8 T cells in ankylosing spondylitis. Quantitative 5'-RACE with molecular barcodes generated TCR beta libraries. TCRdb fed the 5' RACE reads into MiXCR, producing one record per CDR3 protein. The sample has over 100,000 distinct CDR3 sequences, more than 6.5% seen once. This clonotype was observed at least ten times. Its antigen is undetermined. Trimming took off 0 bases at V and 5 bases at J, with 5 bases between the two ends. CDR1 LGHDT and CDR2 YNNKEL come from the germline V gene (reference sequence). This CDR3 is 12 amino acids long. General study findings and limits: The study identified a TCR beta motif of several highly homologous variants that appeared characteristic of ankylosing spondylitis blood. Enrichment of disease-linked clones was reportedly significant in matched ankylosing spondylitis synovial fluid.

V is TRBV3-1 and J is TRBJ2-7; D unresolved. Sequencing input: blood, either unsorted or a sorted T cell fraction (not recorded which). The TCR comes from a male donor with ankylosing spondylitis or in good health (not recorded which). This CDR3 is CASSQDGHEQYF. In DNA form, the CDR3 reads TGTGCCAGCAGCCAAGACGGGCACGAGCAGTACTTC.